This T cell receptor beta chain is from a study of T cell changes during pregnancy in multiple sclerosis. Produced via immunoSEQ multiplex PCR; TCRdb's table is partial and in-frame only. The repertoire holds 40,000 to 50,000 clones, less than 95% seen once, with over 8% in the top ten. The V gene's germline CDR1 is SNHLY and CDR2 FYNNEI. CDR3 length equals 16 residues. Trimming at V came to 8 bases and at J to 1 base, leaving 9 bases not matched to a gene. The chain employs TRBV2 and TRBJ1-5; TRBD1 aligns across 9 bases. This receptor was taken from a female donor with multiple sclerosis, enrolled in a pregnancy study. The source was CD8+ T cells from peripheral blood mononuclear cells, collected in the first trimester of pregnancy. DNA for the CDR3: TGTGCCAGCGGGGGGCGGGACAGGGTGAGCAATCAGCCCCAGCATTTT. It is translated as CASGGRDRVSNQPQHF.